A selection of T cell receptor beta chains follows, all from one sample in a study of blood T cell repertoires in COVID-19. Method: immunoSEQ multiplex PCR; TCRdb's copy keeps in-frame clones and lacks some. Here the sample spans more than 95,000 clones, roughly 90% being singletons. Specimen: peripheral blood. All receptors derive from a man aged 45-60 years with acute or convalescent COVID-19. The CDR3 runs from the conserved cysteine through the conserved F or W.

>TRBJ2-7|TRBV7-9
CASSLGRGSYEQYF
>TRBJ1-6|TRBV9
CASSAYGTGLSPLHF
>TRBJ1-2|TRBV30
CAWNPIELAGGGQGGNYGYTF
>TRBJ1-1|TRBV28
CASSLALQGHTEAFF
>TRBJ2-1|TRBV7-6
CASSRLGGEGNEQFF
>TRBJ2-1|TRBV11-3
CASSLSMVRRKSSYNEQFF
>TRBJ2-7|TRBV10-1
CASNTVQGGEQYF
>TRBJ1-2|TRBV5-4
CASSPGQIGGYTF
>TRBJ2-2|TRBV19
CASLGREGNTGELFF
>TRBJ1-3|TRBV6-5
CASSYSAGAGNTIYF
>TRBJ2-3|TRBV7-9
CASSSSGGSTDTQYF
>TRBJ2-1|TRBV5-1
CASSLGQSWDEQFF
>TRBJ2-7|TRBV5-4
CASSVGTGRTYEQYF
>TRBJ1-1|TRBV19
CASSIALGQGRLAFF
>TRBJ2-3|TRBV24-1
CATSDGGQGTDTQYF
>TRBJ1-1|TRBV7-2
CASSLLGQNTEAFF
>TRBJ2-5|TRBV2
CASSDQRRETQYF
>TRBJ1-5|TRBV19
CASSTTGSGNQPQHF
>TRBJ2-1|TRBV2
CASSRQTSSRGNYNEQFF
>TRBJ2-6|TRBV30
CARSGAQGFVSGANVLTF
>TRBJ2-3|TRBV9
CASSPRLAGDTDTQYF
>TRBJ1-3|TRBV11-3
CASTLTTGPSSGNTIYF
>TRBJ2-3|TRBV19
CASATAPSTDTQYF
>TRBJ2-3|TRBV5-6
CASSPGLAGVEDTQYF
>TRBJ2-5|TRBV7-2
CASSLTGLAGQETQYF
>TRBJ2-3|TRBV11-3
CASSPGLAGVAADTQYF
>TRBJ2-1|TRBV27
CASSLRTSGRMNEQFF
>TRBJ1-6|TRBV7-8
CASSSINNSPLHF
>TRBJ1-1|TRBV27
CASSLAQGASTEAFF
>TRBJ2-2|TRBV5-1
CASTFLAGGSGELFF
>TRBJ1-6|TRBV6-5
CASNRDRNSPLHF
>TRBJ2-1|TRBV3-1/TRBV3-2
CASSYPGQGYNEQFF
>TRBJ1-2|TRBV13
CASSTTGKAYGYTF
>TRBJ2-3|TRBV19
CASSMSERLAGVADTQYF
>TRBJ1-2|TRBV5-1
CASSLDRGAKGYTF
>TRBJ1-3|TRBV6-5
CASRKQGSSGNTIYF
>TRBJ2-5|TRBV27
CASSPRASGRAWETQYF
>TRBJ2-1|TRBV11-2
CASSLDSSGHYNEQFF
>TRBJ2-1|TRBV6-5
CASSYGSVSYNEQFF
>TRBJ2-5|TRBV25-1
CASSGSDRAYETQYF
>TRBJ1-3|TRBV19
CGTGAAGNTIYF
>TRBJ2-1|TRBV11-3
CASSPQRSSYNEQFF
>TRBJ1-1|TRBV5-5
CASSFGTGWTEAFF
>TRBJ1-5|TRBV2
CASSNSGRVNQPQHF
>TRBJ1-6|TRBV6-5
CASSLSGTVNSPLHF
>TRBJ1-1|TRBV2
CASSESATGGWTEAFF
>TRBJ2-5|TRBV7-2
CASSLVPQGSGTQYF